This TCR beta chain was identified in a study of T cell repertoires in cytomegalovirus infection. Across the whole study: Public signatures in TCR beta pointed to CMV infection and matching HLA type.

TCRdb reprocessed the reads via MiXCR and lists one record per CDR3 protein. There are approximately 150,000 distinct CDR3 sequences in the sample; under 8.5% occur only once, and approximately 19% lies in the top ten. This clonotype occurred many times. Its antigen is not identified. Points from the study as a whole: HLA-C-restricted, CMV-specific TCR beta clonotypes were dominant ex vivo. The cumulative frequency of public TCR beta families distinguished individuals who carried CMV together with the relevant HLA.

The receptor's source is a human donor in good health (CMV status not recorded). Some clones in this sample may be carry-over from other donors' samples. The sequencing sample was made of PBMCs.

CDR3 nucleotides: TGTGCCACCGACCTTATTTGGGACAGGACAAACTATGGCTACACCTTC. This gives the protein CATDLIWDRTNYGYTF. J is TRBJ1-2 and V is TRBV7-2, with TRBD1 matching over 8 bases. The CDR3 extends over 16 amino acids. Germline lookup yields CDR1 SGHTA and CDR2 FQGNSA. V dropped 10 bases and J dropped 2; count of bases not matched to a gene: 15.